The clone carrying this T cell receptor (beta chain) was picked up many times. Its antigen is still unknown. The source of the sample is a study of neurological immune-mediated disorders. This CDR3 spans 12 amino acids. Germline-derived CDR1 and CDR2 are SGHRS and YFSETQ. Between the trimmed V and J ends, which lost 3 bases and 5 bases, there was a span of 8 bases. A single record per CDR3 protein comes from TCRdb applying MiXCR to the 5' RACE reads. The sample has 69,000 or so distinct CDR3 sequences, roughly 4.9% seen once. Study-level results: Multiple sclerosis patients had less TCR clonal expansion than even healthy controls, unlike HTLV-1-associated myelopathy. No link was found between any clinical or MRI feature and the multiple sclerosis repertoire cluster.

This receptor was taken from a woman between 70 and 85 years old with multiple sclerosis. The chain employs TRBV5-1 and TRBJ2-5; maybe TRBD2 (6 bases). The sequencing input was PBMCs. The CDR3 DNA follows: TGCGCCAGCAGCTACGCGGGGGAGACCCAGTACTTC. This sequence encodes CASSYAGETQYF.